This T cell receptor (beta chain) was sequenced in a study of cytomegalovirus exposure and HLA in healthy donors. Overall study results and limits: According to reports, the classifier identified cytomegalovirus status with high specificity and sensitivity.

Researchers ran the PCR with 60 Vbeta and 13 Jbeta primers. Only in-frame clones appear in the TCRdb table, and some are missing; sequencing was by immunoSEQ multiplex PCR. This sample carries roughly 120,000 clones, with approximately 2% going to the ten biggest clones. To note about this clone: Its antigen is not known.

This CDR3 comprises 12 residues. V was trimmed by 6 bases and J by 2 bases, leaving 7 bases between them. The V gene's germline CDR1 is MNHEY and CDR2 SVGAGI. The chain carries TRBV6-5 and TRBJ2-5, with D uncertain. Sequencing was performed on PBMCs. The receptor comes from a man aged 35-49 years in good health and CMV-seronegative. The CDR3 sequence: CASSQTQETQYF. CDR3 DNA: TGTGCCAGCAGCCAGACTCAAGAGACCCAGTACTTC.